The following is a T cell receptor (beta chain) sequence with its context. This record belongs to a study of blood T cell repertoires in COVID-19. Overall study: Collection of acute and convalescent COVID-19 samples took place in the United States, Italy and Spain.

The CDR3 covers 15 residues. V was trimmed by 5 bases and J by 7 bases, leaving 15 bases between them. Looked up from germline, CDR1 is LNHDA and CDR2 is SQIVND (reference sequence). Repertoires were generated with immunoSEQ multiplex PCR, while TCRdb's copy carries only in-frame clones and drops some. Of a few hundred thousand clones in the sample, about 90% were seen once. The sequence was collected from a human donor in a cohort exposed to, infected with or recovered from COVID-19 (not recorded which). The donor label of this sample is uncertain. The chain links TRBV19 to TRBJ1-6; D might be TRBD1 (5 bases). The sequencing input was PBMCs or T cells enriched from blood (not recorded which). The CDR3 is CASSVMGTENSPLHF. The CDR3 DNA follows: TGTGCCAGTAGTGTGATGGGGACTGAGAATTCACCCCTCCACTTT.